This is a list of T cell receptor beta chains from one sample in a study of blood T cell repertoires in COVID-19. TCRdb keeps only in-frame clones here, not all; method: immunoSEQ multiplex PCR. The table includes roughly 180,000 clones, roughly 85% detected once. Sequences were obtained from peripheral blood. These TCRs come from a woman in her 30s with acute or convalescent COVID-19. CDR3s include the opening cysteine and the closing phenylalanine or tryptophan. A D gene is named only where the DNA matches it firmly. Size values are once, few and many counts, or a class for expanded clones, and some rows have none.

d_gene: TRBD2
abundance: .
v_gene: TRBV11-3
j_gene: TRBJ2-1
CDR3nt: TGTGCCAGCAGCTCGGGGACTAGCGGGAGTATCAATGAGCAGTTCTTC
CDR3aa: CASSSGTSGSINEQFF

d_gene: TRBD2
abundance: .
v_gene: TRBV5-4
j_gene: TRBJ2-2
CDR3nt: TGTGCCAGCAGCATTAGCGGGGGGGACACCGGGGAGCTGTTTTTT
CDR3aa: CASSISGGDTGELFF

d_gene: .
abundance: .
v_gene: TRBV12-3/TRBV12-4
j_gene: TRBJ2-5
CDR3nt: TGTGCCAGCAGTTTTGCAGGGAGGGAGACCCAGTACTTC
CDR3aa: CASSFAGRETQYF

d_gene: .
abundance: few
v_gene: TRBV30
j_gene: TRBJ1-3
CDR3nt: TGTGCCTGGATGCCCGCCCCGGGGTCTGGAAACACCATATATTTT
CDR3aa: CAWMPAPGSGNTIYF

d_gene: .
abundance: once
v_gene: TRBV27
j_gene: TRBJ1-6
CDR3nt: TGTGCCAGCAGTTCTCTAATAACAGGGAAGGTTTCACCCCTCCACTTT
CDR3aa: CASSSLITGKVSPLHF

d_gene: .
abundance: few
v_gene: TRBV28
j_gene: TRBJ1-1
CDR3nt: TGTGCCAGCAGTCTTACAGGGTTTGGGGTAACTGAAGCTTTCTTT
CDR3aa: CASSLTGFGVTEAFF

d_gene: .
abundance: .
v_gene: TRBV5-4
j_gene: TRBJ2-3
CDR3nt: TGTGCCAGCAGCTTGGTATCCTCGCGGGGGCTCCCCACAGATACGCAGTATTTT
CDR3aa: CASSLVSSRGLPTDTQYF

d_gene: TRBD2
abundance: .
v_gene: TRBV27
j_gene: TRBJ2-1
CDR3nt: TGTGCCAGCAGTTTACAGGGACTAGTTAATGAGCAGTTCTTC
CDR3aa: CASSLQGLVNEQFF

d_gene: TRBD1
abundance: .
v_gene: TRBV3-1/TRBV3-2
j_gene: TRBJ2-7
CDR3nt: TGTGCCAGCAGCCAGGATTTCCCCGGGACAGGGGCTTTAGGGGGTACCTACGAGCAGTACTTC
CDR3aa: CASSQDFPGTGALGGTYEQYF

d_gene: .
abundance: .
v_gene: TRBV30
j_gene: TRBJ1-1
CDR3nt: TGTGCCTGGAATATAGGGGCAGGGGCTTTCTTT
CDR3aa: CAWNIGAGAFF

d_gene: TRBD1
abundance: .
v_gene: TRBV9
j_gene: TRBJ1-1
CDR3nt: TGTGCCAGCAGCGGCCGCACCCTAGGGACAGATGAAGCTTTCTTT
CDR3aa: CASSGRTLGTDEAFF

d_gene: TRBD2
abundance: .
v_gene: TRBV2
j_gene: TRBJ2-5
CDR3nt: TGTGCCGCCTGGACTAGAGGGCTAGAGACCCAGTACTTC
CDR3aa: CAAWTRGLETQYF

d_gene: TRBD1
abundance: .
v_gene: TRBV19
j_gene: TRBJ1-1
CDR3nt: TGTGCCAGTAGTATCGACAGGGTGAACACTGAAGCTTTCTTT
CDR3aa: CASSIDRVNTEAFF

d_gene: .
abundance: .
v_gene: TRBV27
j_gene: TRBJ2-1
CDR3nt: TGTGCCAGCAGTTTTCTCCCCACTTACAATGAGCAGTTCTTC
CDR3aa: CASSFLPTYNEQFF

d_gene: .
abundance: .
v_gene: TRBV5-1
j_gene: TRBJ2-2
CDR3nt: TGCGCCAGCAGCGTAACAGAAGGCGGGGAGCTGTTTTTT
CDR3aa: CASSVTEGGELFF

d_gene: .
abundance: few
v_gene: TRBV4-1
j_gene: TRBJ2-7
CDR3nt: TGCGCCAGCGGGGGCAGAACCGGGACATCCTACGAGCAGTACTTC
CDR3aa: CASGGRTGTSYEQYF

d_gene: TRBD2
abundance: .
v_gene: TRBV7-9
j_gene: TRBJ2-7
CDR3nt: TGTGCCAGCAGCGCGACTAGCGGGGGGGCCTACGAGCAGTACTTC
CDR3aa: CASSATSGGAYEQYF

d_gene: .
abundance: .
v_gene: TRBV5-4
j_gene: TRBJ2-3
CDR3nt: TGTGCCAACTCGATCGGGACTAGCACAGATACGCAGTATTTT
CDR3aa: CANSIGTSTDTQYF

d_gene: .
abundance: .
v_gene: TRBV25-1
j_gene: TRBJ2-7
CDR3nt: TGTGCCAGCAGTTTTGCCAGCGAGAAGCAGTACTTC
CDR3aa: CASSFASEKQYF

d_gene: .
abundance: few
v_gene: TRBV28
j_gene: TRBJ2-7
CDR3nt: TGTGCCAGCAAGGGGTCCTACTCCTACGAGCAGTACTTC
CDR3aa: CASKGSYSYEQYF

d_gene: TRBD2
abundance: .
v_gene: TRBV27
j_gene: TRBJ2-3
CDR3nt: TGTGCCAGCAGTTTAAAGGGCGGGAGGGCCGGCACAGATACGCAGTATTTT
CDR3aa: CASSLKGGRAGTDTQYF

d_gene: .
abundance: .
v_gene: TRBV29-1
j_gene: TRBJ1-2
CDR3nt: TGCAGCGTTGAAGAAAGGGAGGACGGCTACACCTTC
CDR3aa: CSVEEREDGYTF

d_gene: .
abundance: .
v_gene: TRBV27
j_gene: TRBJ1-2
CDR3nt: TGTGCCAGCAGTTCCCCAGGGAGGAACGGCTACACCTTC
CDR3aa: CASSSPGRNGYTF

d_gene: TRBD1
abundance: .
v_gene: TRBV7-9
j_gene: TRBJ1-1
CDR3nt: TGTGCCAGCAGCTCGGGACAGGGCGGAATCACTGAAGCTTTCTTT
CDR3aa: CASSSGQGGITEAFF

d_gene: .
abundance: .
v_gene: TRBV4-2
j_gene: TRBJ2-1
CDR3nt: TGTGCCAGCAGCCAAGATTGGGCGATTGGTGAGCAGTTCTTC
CDR3aa: CASSQDWAIGEQFF

d_gene: .
abundance: .
v_gene: TRBV18
j_gene: TRBJ1-4
CDR3nt: TGTGCCAGCTCACCACGGGGGGATGCTGAAAAACTGTTTTTT
CDR3aa: CASSPRGDAEKLFF

d_gene: .
abundance: once
v_gene: TRBV9
j_gene: TRBJ1-1
CDR3nt: TGTGCCAGCAGCGAGGGGAGCGGGTCTGGGAACACTGAAGCTTTCTTT
CDR3aa: CASSEGSGSGNTEAFF

d_gene: .
abundance: .
v_gene: TRBV7-2
j_gene: TRBJ2-3
CDR3nt: TGTGCCAGCAGCTCCTACCGGGCGGGAAGTACGCAGTATTTT
CDR3aa: CASSSYRAGSTQYF

d_gene: TRBD2
abundance: .
v_gene: TRBV5-5
j_gene: TRBJ2-7
CDR3nt: TGTGCCAGCAGCGTGACTAGCGGGACCTACGAGCAGTACTTC
CDR3aa: CASSVTSGTYEQYF

d_gene: .
abundance: few
v_gene: TRBV30
j_gene: TRBJ1-1
CDR3nt: TGTGCCTGGAGTGTATGGGGGCAGGCGAACACTGAAGCTTTCTTT
CDR3aa: CAWSVWGQANTEAFF

d_gene: TRBD1
abundance: .
v_gene: TRBV6-4
j_gene: TRBJ1-1
CDR3nt: TGTGCCAGCAGTCCCGAGGGGGCCCGGAACACTGAAGCTTTCTTT
CDR3aa: CASSPEGARNTEAFF

d_gene: TRBD2
abundance: .
v_gene: TRBV19
j_gene: TRBJ2-3
CDR3nt: TGTGCCAGTAGTAAACGGGGTCCAGGTCGGGAACTAGCGGGGAGAGTGGGCACAGATACGCAGTATTTT
CDR3aa: CASSKRGPGRELAGRVGTDTQYF

d_gene: .
abundance: .
v_gene: TRBV27
j_gene: TRBJ1-4
CDR3nt: TGTGCCAGCAGTTTGACCGTTTTCGGGGAAAAACTGTTTTTT
CDR3aa: CASSLTVFGEKLFF

d_gene: .
abundance: .
v_gene: TRBV6-5
j_gene: TRBJ1-1
CDR3nt: TGTGCCAGCAGAGTACTAGTACATTCGAACACTGAAGCTTTCTTT
CDR3aa: CASRVLVHSNTEAFF

d_gene: TRBD1
abundance: .
v_gene: TRBV4-3
j_gene: TRBJ1-6
CDR3nt: TGCGCCAGCAGCCAAGAATTAGGACAGGGATTTTCACCCCTCCACTTT
CDR3aa: CASSQELGQGFSPLHF

d_gene: TRBD2
abundance: .
v_gene: TRBV3-1/TRBV3-2
j_gene: TRBJ2-3
CDR3nt: TGTGCCAGCAGCCAAGTTACTAGCGGCCTTAGGGGCACAGATACGCAGTATTTT
CDR3aa: CASSQVTSGLRGTDTQYF

d_gene: .
abundance: .
v_gene: TRBV5-6
j_gene: TRBJ2-7
CDR3nt: TGTGCCAGCAGCCAAGGGGGCTACGAGCAGTACTTC
CDR3aa: CASSQGGYEQYF

d_gene: .
abundance: .
v_gene: TRBV29-1
j_gene: TRBJ2-5
CDR3nt: TGCAGCGTTGAATACGACAGAGAGACCCAGTACTTC
CDR3aa: CSVEYDRETQYF

d_gene: TRBD2
abundance: .
v_gene: TRBV6-4
j_gene: TRBJ2-1
CDR3nt: TGTGCCAGCAGTGAGGGGACTAACAATGAGCAGTTCTTC
CDR3aa: CASSEGTNNEQFF

d_gene: .
abundance: .
v_gene: TRBV7-9
j_gene: TRBJ2-2
CDR3nt: TGTGCCAGCAGTCTAGGGGAATTCGACACCGGGGAGCTGTTTTTT
CDR3aa: CASSLGEFDTGELFF

d_gene: .
abundance: few
v_gene: TRBV18
j_gene: TRBJ2-2
CDR3nt: TGTGCCAGCTCACGAAGCAATAACCCCCCGGGGGAGCTGTTTTTT
CDR3aa: CASSRSNNPPGELFF

d_gene: TRBD2
abundance: .
v_gene: TRBV19
j_gene: TRBJ2-2
CDR3nt: TGTGCCAGTAGTATCCTAGCGGGAGCATCCGGGGAGCTGTTTTTT
CDR3aa: CASSILAGASGELFF

d_gene: TRBD1
abundance: once
v_gene: TRBV27
j_gene: TRBJ2-1
CDR3nt: TGTGCCAGCAGTTCGAGGACAGGGGTGGACAATGAGCAGTTCTTC
CDR3aa: CASSSRTGVDNEQFF

d_gene: .
abundance: once
v_gene: TRBV19
j_gene: TRBJ2-5
CDR3nt: TGTGCCAGTAGTATTGTTCTGGACAGCGAAATGGGGGAGACCCAGTACTTC
CDR3aa: CASSIVLDSEMGETQYF

d_gene: .
abundance: .
v_gene: TRBV5-8
j_gene: TRBJ2-1
CDR3nt: TGTGCCAGCAGCTTGTACGGCGGGTCCCCTCCCTACAATGAGCAGTTCTTC
CDR3aa: CASSLYGGSPPYNEQFF

d_gene: TRBD1
abundance: few
v_gene: TRBV5-1
j_gene: TRBJ2-6
CDR3nt: TGCGCCAGCACCCAACCGGGACAGGGAGTAGCTGGGGCCAACGTCCTGACTTTC
CDR3aa: CASTQPGQGVAGANVLTF

d_gene: TRBD1
abundance: .
v_gene: TRBV4-3
j_gene: TRBJ1-1
CDR3nt: TGCGCCAGCAGCCAAGATATCAGGGGGGCGCGGGATCTTGTTTTGGAAGCTTTCTTT
CDR3aa: CASSQDIRGARDLVLEAFF

d_gene: .
abundance: .
v_gene: TRBV28
j_gene: TRBJ2-7
CDR3nt: TGTGCCAGCAGCCCCCACAGGGATTGGTACGAGCAGTACTTC
CDR3aa: CASSPHRDWYEQYF

d_gene: .
abundance: .
v_gene: TRBV12-3/TRBV12-4
j_gene: TRBJ1-2
CDR3nt: TGTGCCAGCAGTCAGGGTGACTATGGCTACACCTTC
CDR3aa: CASSQGDYGYTF